A selection of T cell receptor beta chains follows, all from one sample in a study of blood T cell repertoires in COVID-19. The assay was immunoSEQ multiplex PCR, and TCRdb's table has in-frame clones only and misses some. The table shows about 220,000 clones, with more than 65% occurring only once. Sequencing was carried out using peripheral blood. The receptors originated from a woman aged 55-69 years with acute or convalescent COVID-19. Both conserved end residues are part of each CDR3. The order of the fields is clone size, J gene, D gene, V gene, CDR3 DNA, CDR3 protein. A D gene is named only where the DNA matches it firmly. Size tells how often a clone was seen (once, few, many) or the class of an expanded clone, and some rows leave it out.

. | TRBJ1-2 | . | TRBV7-9 | TGTGCCAGCAGCGCACAAACAGGGATGGGCTACACCTTC | CASSAQTGMGYTF
few | TRBJ1-6 | . | TRBV5-6 | TGTGCCAGCAGCTCCCGATTGCTGCTAGGGGGTAATTCACCCCTCCACTTT | CASSSRLLLGGNSPLHF
. | TRBJ1-1 | TRBD1 | TRBV12-3/TRBV12-4 | TGTGCCAGCAGCTACGGACAGGGTTCCGGAGCTTTCTTT | CASSYGQGSGAFF
once | TRBJ2-1 | TRBD1 | TRBV9 | TGTGCCAGCAGCTCGGGGCCGTCAGGGGGTGGTGGTGAGCAGTTCTTC | CASSSGPSGGGGEQFF
. | TRBJ2-1 | TRBD2 | TRBV6-6 | TGTGCCAGCAGACCTCTAGCGGGGGAGCAGTTCTTC | CASRPLAGEQFF
. | TRBJ1-2 | . | TRBV3-1/TRBV3-2 | TGTGCCAGCAGCCCCACCGGGTACTATGGCTACACCTTC | CASSPTGYYGYTF
once | TRBJ1-1 | . | TRBV5-1 | TGCGCCAGCAGCTCCCAGGGGTTCACTGAAGCTTTCTTT | CASSSQGFTEAFF
. | TRBJ1-2 | . | TRBV7-9 | TGTGCCAGCAAGGGAGGGGCCAACTATGGCTACACCTTC | CASKGGANYGYTF
. | TRBJ2-7 | . | TRBV20-1 | TGCAGTGCTTCCTCTCGCTACGAGCAGTACTTC | CSASSRYEQYF
. | TRBJ1-6 | . | TRBV7-9 | TGTGCCAGCAGTCCCGGGACTAACAATTCACCCCTCCACTTT | CASSPGTNNSPLHF
. | TRBJ1-1 | TRBD1 | TRBV6-5 | TGTGCCAGCAGTACCTCGACAGGGCCCACTGAAGCTTTCTTT | CASSTSTGPTEAFF
. | TRBJ2-1 | . | TRBV24-1 | TGTGCCACCAGTGACCAGACCGGGAATGAGCAGTTCTTC | CATSDQTGNEQFF
. | TRBJ1-1 | . | TRBV5-1 | TGCGCCAGCAGCTTGGATGTGGCGGGGGGCACTGAAGCTTTCTTT | CASSLDVAGGTEAFF
. | TRBJ2-1 | TRBD1 | TRBV4-1 | TGCGCCAGCAGCCAAGCTACAGGGGGTGAGCAGTTCTTC | CASSQATGGEQFF
. | TRBJ2-1 | TRBD2 | TRBV9 | TGTGCCAGCAGCGTAGGACTAGCGGACAGGCTGTTCTTC | CASSVGLADRLFF
. | TRBJ1-2 | TRBD1 | TRBV6-5 | TGTGCCAGCAGTTACTCGAGGCAGGGGGATGGCTACACCTTC | CASSYSRQGDGYTF
. | TRBJ1-1 | . | TRBV30 | TGTGCCTGGAGGACGGGATACACTGAAGCTTTCTTT | CAWRTGYTEAFF